Listed below are T cell receptor beta chains from one sample, sequenced in a study of regulatory T cells in long-lasting Graves disease. Each CDR3 protein gets one entry after TCRdb re-called the multiplex PCR reads with MiXCR. The sample holds 370,000 or so distinct CDR3 sequences; 15% to 20% are singletons and the top ten take about 19%. The same data also went into a second study, on T cells in Graves' hyperthyroidism and ophthalmopathy.

The input for sequencing was peripheral blood mononuclear cells (PBMCs), taken at new diagnosis, from a patient treated with antithyroid drugs. The receptors were gathered from a woman aged 18-35 years with Graves disease. Each CDR3 is given with its conserved first and last residue. Each record gives: J gene, V gene, CDR3 protein.

>TRBJ2-7|TRBV13
CASSFQGTNSYEQYF
>TRBJ2-3|TRBV5-1
CASSLVSSSGGMHTQYF
>TRBJ1-2|TRBV2
CASTDLLGYTF
>TRBJ2-2|TRBV28
CASRPPGQTNTGELFF
>TRBJ2-7|TRBV11-2
CASSSGQGTHEQYF
>TRBJ2-3|TRBV5-1
CASSVGTSFTDTQYF
>TRBJ2-7|TRBV4-2
CASSQVAAGPYEQYF
>TRBJ2-1|TRBV6-1
CASRTSGTGGHNEQFF
>TRBJ2-5|TRBV3-1
CASSQAAAGGIPETQYF
>TRBJ1-4|TRBV28
CASRNRVMNEKLFF